The rows below give T cell receptor beta chains drawn from one sample of a study of T cell responses to AZD1222 COVID-19 vaccine. Clones were sequenced by immunoSEQ multiplex PCR, and TCRdb holds only the in-frame ones, with some missing. The data contain under 200,000 clones, around nine tenths of them singletons. The source material was peripheral blood, sampled on day 0 of AZD1222 vaccination. The receptors derive from an adult in good health. The CDR3 runs from the conserved cysteine through the conserved F or W. D genes are given only for firm matches. Clone size is not always given. Where it is, it says once, few, many or a class for expanded clones.

j_call,clone_size,d_call,v_call,cdr3_length,cdr3_nt,cdr3_aa
TRBJ2-3,NA,NA,TRBV4-3,17,TGCGCCAGCAGCCAAGATCATGGTCAGGGTATGACAGATACGCAGTATTTT,CASSQDHGQGMTDTQYF
TRBJ2-7,NA,TRBD1,TRBV14,14,TGTGCCAGCAGCCCGGGACAGGGGGCTTACGAGCAGTACTTC,CASSPGQGAYEQYF
TRBJ2-1,NA,NA,TRBV28,11,TGTGCCAGTACTCAAGGACAGGAGCAGTTCTTC,CASTQGQEQFF
TRBJ1-2,NA,NA,TRBV3-1/TRBV3-2,14,TGTGCCAGCAGCCCAGGGGAGGGGTTCTATGGCTACACCTTC,CASSPGEGFYGYTF
TRBJ2-3,NA,TRBD2,TRBV4-3,20,TGCGCCAGCAGCCAAGACTCCGGGACTAGCGGGTCTTCTAGCACAGATACGCAGTATTTT,CASSQDSGTSGSSSTDTQYF
TRBJ1-1,NA,NA,TRBV2,16,TGTGCCAGCAGTGAACCCTTGTTCGGATTGAACACTGAAGCTTTCTTT,CASSEPLFGLNTEAFF
TRBJ2-7,NA,TRBD1,TRBV2,16,TGTGCCAGCAGTGAAGCGCCGAAGGGGGCGCACAACGAGCAGTACTTC,CASSEAPKGAHNEQYF
TRBJ1-5,once,NA,TRBV7-8,13,TGTGCCAGCAGCCGAGAAGTGAACCAGCCCCAGCATTTT,CASSREVNQPQHF
TRBJ1-5,NA,NA,TRBV19,16,TGTGCCAGTACAACCTCCGGCCCCCGAGTGGATGGAGCCCAGCATTTT,CASTTSGPRVDGAQHF
TRBJ2-1,NA,TRBD2,TRBV7-7,13,TGTGCCAGCAGCTTAGATGCTAGCGGGAGGAGGTTCTTC,CASSLDASGRRFF
TRBJ1-5,NA,NA,TRBV24-1,14,TGTGCCACCAGTGACAATTGGGATTATCAGCCCCAGCATTTT,CATSDNWDYQPQHF
TRBJ2-3,NA,NA,TRBV5-1,14,TGCGCCAGCAGCTTGGGAGGCTACACAGATACGCAGTATTTT,CASSLGGYTDTQYF
TRBJ1-5,NA,NA,TRBV28,15,TGTGCCAGCAGTTTTGTCCGGGATAGCAATCAGCCCCAGCATTTT,CASSFVRDSNQPQHF
TRBJ1-2,NA,NA,TRBV11-2,12,TGTGCCAGCAGCTTAGGCGACTATGGCTACACCTTC,CASSLGDYGYTF
TRBJ1-6,NA,NA,TRBV28,16,TGTGCCAGCAGTTTAGGGGGGAGCTCCTATAATTCACCCCTCCACTTT,CASSLGGSSYNSPLHF
TRBJ2-5,NA,NA,TRBV28,12,TGTGCCAGCAGTTTAAACCAAGAGACCCAGTACTTC,CASSLNQETQYF
TRBJ2-1,NA,TRBD1,TRBV7-2,16,TGTGCCAGCAACAGAGGACAGGACCTATCCTACAATGAGCAGTTCTTC,CASNRGQDLSYNEQFF
TRBJ1-2,NA,NA,TRBV3-1/TRBV3-2,12,TGTGCCAGCAGCTGGACAGCCTATGGCTACACCTTC,CASSWTAYGYTF
TRBJ1-2,NA,NA,TRBV18,14,TGTGCCAGCTCGGGAAGGGGACGGAACTATGGCTACACCTTC,CASSGRGRNYGYTF
TRBJ2-1,NA,NA,TRBV7-6,18,TGTGCCAGCAGCTCAACTTCCCGGACAGCCTTAACTGACAATGAGCAGTTCTTC,CASSSTSRTALTDNEQFF
TRBJ2-2,NA,NA,TRBV7-9,17,TGTGCCAGCAGCTTAGGGGTCGGACAGTGGAACACCGGGGAGCTGTTTTTT,CASSLGVGQWNTGELFF
TRBJ2-1,NA,TRBD2,TRBV25-1,16,TGTGCCAGCAGTGAATATAGGGCGGGGGACTACAATGAGCAGTTCTTC,CASSEYRAGDYNEQFF
TRBJ2-7,NA,TRBD2,TRBV6-2/TRBV6-3,14,TGTGCCAGCAGCCTTTGGGAGGGATCCTACGAGCAGTACTTC,CASSLWEGSYEQYF
TRBJ2-3,NA,NA,TRBV11-2,11,TGTGCCAGCAGCCCGACAGATACGCAGTATTTT,CASSPTDTQYF
TRBJ1-4,NA,NA,TRBV3-1/TRBV3-2,15,TGTGCCAGCAGCCAAGATCTCGGACTCAGGGAAAAACTGTTTTTT,CASSQDLGLREKLFF
TRBJ1-1,NA,NA,TRBV2,13,TGTGCCAGCAGTGAAGAGGGGAACACTGAAGCTTTCTTT,CASSEEGNTEAFF
TRBJ1-4,NA,TRBD1,TRBV5-4,15,TGTGCCAGCAGTCTCGGACAGGGCGGATTATCAAAACTGTTTTTT,CASSLGQGGLSKLFF
TRBJ2-3,NA,NA,TRBV7-9,17,TGTGCCAGCAGCTTAGTACAGTGGGCCCAGAGCACAGATACGCAGTATTTT,CASSLVQWAQSTDTQYF
TRBJ1-2,NA,NA,TRBV18,14,TGTGCCAGCTCACCCGGCCCCTTAGGCTATGGCTACACCTTC,CASSPGPLGYGYTF
TRBJ1-4,once,NA,TRBV6-5,15,TGTGCCAGCAGCCCCAGCGGCGCCTCTAATGAAAAACTGTTTTTT,CASSPSGASNEKLFF
TRBJ2-2,NA,NA,TRBV9,14,TGTGCCAGCAGCGGGACGGGCAACACCGGGGAGCTGTTTTTT,CASSGTGNTGELFF
TRBJ1-5,NA,NA,TRBV2,17,TGTGCCAGCAGTGGGACCTCTACAGGGTACGGCAATCAGCCCCAGCATTTT,CASSGTSTGYGNQPQHF
TRBJ1-1,NA,NA,TRBV19,14,TGTGCCAGTAGAAGGGTCGAGCCGAACACTGAAGCTTTCTTT,CASRRVEPNTEAFF
TRBJ2-2,once,NA,TRBV30,14,TGTGCCCAAAGGGTCAGCGCGAACACCGGGGAGCTGTTTTTT,CAQRVSANTGELFF
TRBJ1-2,once,NA,TRBV7-3,14,TGTGCCAGCAGCCCATCTTCTGGGAACTATGGCTACACCTTC,CASSPSSGNYGYTF
TRBJ1-2,NA,TRBD1,TRBV19,12,TGTGCCAGTCGGGACAGCCCCTATGGCTACACCTTC,CASRDSPYGYTF
TRBJ1-2,NA,TRBD1,TRBV18,12,TGTGCCAGCTCACCAGACAGGGGGCGGTACACCTTC,CASSPDRGRYTF
TRBJ2-7,NA,NA,TRBV7-2,13,TGTGCCAGCAGCCCCCGACAGACCTACGAGCAGTACTTC,CASSPRQTYEQYF
TRBJ1-3,NA,NA,TRBV6-5,15,TGTGCCAGCAGTTACCGCGGGAACTCTGGAAACACCATATATTTT,CASSYRGNSGNTIYF
TRBJ1-4,NA,NA,TRBV2,14,TGTGCCAGCAGGGTGAGGGGAGGATCTGAAAAACTGTTTTTT,CASRVRGGSEKLFF
TRBJ1-5,NA,TRBD1,TRBV19,15,TGTGCCAGTAGTATAAACAGGGGGGGTGATCAGCCCCAGCATTTT,CASSINRGGDQPQHF
TRBJ1-1,NA,NA,TRBV7-3,12,TGTGCCAGCAGCTCCTCGTACAGCTGTCGGATCTTT,CASSSSYSCRIF
TRBJ1-1,NA,NA,TRBV5-1,12,TGCGCCAGCAGCCAGGGTGGCTCTGATGCTTTCTTT,CASSQGGSDAFF
TRBJ2-5,NA,TRBD1,TRBV7-9,14,TGTGCCAGCAGCCGACAGGGGGGCGGGGAGACCCAGTACTTC,CASSRQGGGETQYF
TRBJ1-4,few,NA,TRBV29-1,12,TGCAGCGCCTGGGACACCAATGAAAAACTGTTTTTT,CSAWDTNEKLFF
TRBJ1-2,NA,TRBD1,TRBV2,14,TGTGCCAGTGCCGGGACAGGGGGGAGGTCTGGCTACACCTTC,CASAGTGGRSGYTF
TRBJ1-4,once,NA,TRBV18,17,TGTGCCAGCTCACCCCTGGGGAGGGGCTCAACTAATGAAAAACTGTTTTTT,CASSPLGRGSTNEKLFF
TRBJ1-3,NA,NA,TRBV7-8,14,TGTGCCAGCAGCCGGACTGACGCTGGAAACACCATATATTTT,CASSRTDAGNTIYF
TRBJ1-5,NA,NA,TRBV15,17,TGTGCCACCAGCAGAGGGGCGGGCGGAGTCAGCAATCAGCCCCAGCATTTT,CATSRGAGGVSNQPQHF
TRBJ1-5,NA,NA,TRBV28,14,TGTGCCAGCGGCGTTGTGGGGGTTATTCAGCCCCAGCATTTT,CASGVVGVIQPQHF
TRBJ1-4,NA,NA,TRBV30,15,TGTGCCTGGACCGACGGGAGAGCAACTAATGAAAAACTGTTTTTT,CAWTDGRATNEKLFF
TRBJ2-7,NA,TRBD2,TRBV15,16,TGTGCCACCAGCAGAGATTTGGGTCTAGCGGCCTACGAGCAGTACTTC,CATSRDLGLAAYEQYF
TRBJ2-6,NA,TRBD1,TRBV10-3,18,TGTGCCATCAGGGAAGGGACAGGGGAGGGTGGTGGGGCCAACGTCCTGACTTTC,CAIREGTGEGGGANVLTF
TRBJ1-1,NA,NA,TRBV3-1/TRBV3-2,12,TGTGCCAGCAGCCAAGACCCCAGCGCAGCTTTCTTT,CASSQDPSAAFF
TRBJ2-7,NA,TRBD1,TRBV7-9,12,TGTGCCAGCAGCGGGGGACAGAATGAGCAGTACTTC,CASSGGQNEQYF
TRBJ2-2,NA,NA,TRBV6-2/TRBV6-3,15,TGTGCCAGCAGTCGTACTCAGGCAGGGACCGGGGAGCTGTTTTTT,CASSRTQAGTGELFF
TRBJ1-2,NA,NA,TRBV19,12,TGTGCCAGTAGTGGGGCTAACTATGGCTACACCTTC,CASSGANYGYTF
TRBJ1-5,NA,TRBD1,TRBV6-2/TRBV6-3,15,TGTGCCAGCAGTTCCTGGGACAGGGGCAATCAGCCCCAGCATTTT,CASSSWDRGNQPQHF